This T cell receptor (beta chain) was profiled in a study of cytomegalovirus exposure and HLA in healthy donors. Study at large: Inside one of the first data releases sat roughly 80 million unique TCRs taken from HLA-typed donors.

Study-level points and caveats: Accounts indicate the classifier identified cytomegalovirus status with strong specificity and sensitivity. Most CMV-associated TCR beta chains appeared HLA-restricted in a later analysis.

The study ran its PCR with 60 Vbeta and 13 Jbeta primers. Per the original data handling: Per a later analysis, the number of unique TCR beta chains was about 80 million, of which about 10 million were shared. The repertoire was sequenced with immunoSEQ multiplex PCR; TCRdb's copy has only in-frame clones and lacks some. V and J calls plus clone size are reproduced from that table; the DNA served to infer D and trimming. There are tens of thousands of clones in the sample; roughly 66% occur only once, and 3% lies in the top ten. With 5 bases clipped from V and 10 bases from J, the junction kept 13 bases outside the gene matches. In germline, CDR1 is MDHEN, CDR2 SYDVKM. This CDR3 has 14 residues. For this clone: Its antigen is undetermined.

The chain recombines TRBV28 with TRBJ1-1, with 7 bases identical to TRBD1. The sample taken for sequencing was PBMCs. The clonotype originates from a woman between 45 and 60 years old in good health and CMV-seronegative. The CDR3 loop reads CASSPRDRIPGAFF. The CDR3 nucleotides read TGTGCCAGCAGTCCCCGGGACAGAATCCCTGGAGCTTTCTTT.